The text below deals with one T cell receptor beta chain. The CDR3 is made up of 12 amino acids. The germline V gene has CDR1 MDHEN and CDR2 SYDVKM. After removal of 4 bases from V and 12 bases from J, the junction contained 9 bases not matched to a gene. TCRdb re-called the 5' RACE reads with MiXCR, one entry per CDR3 protein. The sample holds about 1.7 million distinct CDR3 sequences, around a third seen once. The record originates from a study of identical twins. The specimen sequenced was cord blood. The chain is built from TRBV28 and TRBJ2-7; TRBD1 aligns across 7 bases. The clonotype originates from a newborn girl in good health. Here the CDR3 DNA reads TGTGCCAGCAGTTCCCCCGGACAGGAGTGGTACTTC. Its protein product is CASSSPGQEWYF.